Listed below are T cell receptor beta chains from one sample, sequenced in a study of T cells in Graves' hyperthyroidism and ophthalmopathy. TCRdb re-derived calls from the multiplex PCR reads in MiXCR, one entry per CDR3 protein. Here the sample spans fewer than 550,000 distinct CDR3 sequences, approximately 15% being singletons. The sequencing sample was made of blood. These receptors all stem from a woman aged 18-29 years with Graves' hyperthyroidism. The CDR3 runs from the conserved cysteine through the conserved F or W. The D gene is left open where the match is weak. Clone size is given as once, few, many or a size class.

TGTGCCAGCAGCGTTACGGGGGCGAAGGGAAACACCATATATTTT	CASSVTGAKGNTIYF	TRBV9	-	many	TRBJ1-3
TGTGCCAGCAGTGAAAATCCGGAAGCTCAGCCCCAGCATTTT	CASSENPEAQPQHF	TRBV2	-	many	TRBJ1-5
TGCAGCGTTACGACAGGCGGCTACACCTTC	CSVTTGGYTF	TRBV29-1	-	many	TRBJ1-2
TGTGCTAGCAGCCCCAGCGCCCTAGCGGGAGCTTTCGAGACCCAGTACTTC	CASSPSALAGAFETQYF	TRBV7-7	TRBD2	many	TRBJ2-5
TGTGCCAGCAGTGCCAACCCTCTAGCGGGAGGGCCATCCGATACGCAGTATTTT	CASSANPLAGGPSDTQYF	TRBV2	TRBD2	many	TRBJ2-3
TGTGCCAGCAGTTACTCCGGGTACGATCAGCCCCAGCATTTT	CASSYSGYDQPQHF	TRBV6-6	-	many	TRBJ1-5
TGCAGTGCTAGAGTAGGGGGCGAGGGCAATCAGCCCCAGCATTTT	CSARVGGEGNQPQHF	TRBV20-1	TRBD1	many	TRBJ1-5
TGTGCCAGCAGCTTAGTAGGGGACCCCTACAATGAGCAGTTCTTC	CASSLVGDPYNEQFF	TRBV7-2	-	once	TRBJ2-1
TGTGCCACCAGTAGGACAGCTGGACTTGAAGCTTTCTTT	CATSRTAGLEAFF	TRBV6-1	-	few	TRBJ1-1
TGTGCCAGCAGCGAGGGACCAGGGACGCAGTATTTT	CASSEGPGTQYF	TRBV2	-	many	TRBJ2-3